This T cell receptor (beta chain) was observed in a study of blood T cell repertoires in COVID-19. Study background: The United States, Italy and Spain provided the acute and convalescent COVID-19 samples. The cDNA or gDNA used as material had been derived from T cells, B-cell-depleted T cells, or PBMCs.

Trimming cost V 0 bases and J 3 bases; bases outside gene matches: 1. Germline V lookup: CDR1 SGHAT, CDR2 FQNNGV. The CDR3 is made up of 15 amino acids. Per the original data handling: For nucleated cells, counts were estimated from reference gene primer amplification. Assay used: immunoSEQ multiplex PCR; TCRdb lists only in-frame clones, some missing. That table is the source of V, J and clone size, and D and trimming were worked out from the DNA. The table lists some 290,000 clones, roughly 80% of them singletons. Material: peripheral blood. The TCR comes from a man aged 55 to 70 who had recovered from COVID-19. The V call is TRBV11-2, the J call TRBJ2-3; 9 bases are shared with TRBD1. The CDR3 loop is CASSLDGTGTDTQYF. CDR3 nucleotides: TGTGCCAGCAGCTTAGACGGGACAGGGACAGATACGCAGTATTTT.